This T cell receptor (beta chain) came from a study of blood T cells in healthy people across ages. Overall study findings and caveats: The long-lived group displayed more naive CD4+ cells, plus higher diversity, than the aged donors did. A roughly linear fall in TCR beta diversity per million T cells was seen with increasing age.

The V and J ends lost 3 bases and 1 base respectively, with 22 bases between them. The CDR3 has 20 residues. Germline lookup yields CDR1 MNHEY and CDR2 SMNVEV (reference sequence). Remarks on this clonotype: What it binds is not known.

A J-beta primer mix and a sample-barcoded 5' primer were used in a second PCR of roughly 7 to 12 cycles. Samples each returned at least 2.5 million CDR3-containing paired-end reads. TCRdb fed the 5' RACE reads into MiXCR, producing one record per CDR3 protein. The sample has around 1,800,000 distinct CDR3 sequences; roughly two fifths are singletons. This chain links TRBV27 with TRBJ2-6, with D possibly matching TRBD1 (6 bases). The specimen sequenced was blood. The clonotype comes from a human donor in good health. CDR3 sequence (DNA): TGTGCCAGCAGTTTCGGGTCAGGGGCCCGATTTGGGTCTGGGGCCAACGTCCTGACTTTC. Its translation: CASSFGSGARFGSGANVLTF.